This T cell receptor (beta chain) was sequenced in a study of radiotherapy plus CTLA-4 blockade in lung cancer. Study-wide background: Objective responses were seen in 18% of patients, disease control in about 33%. Study results and limitations: According to reports, early shifts in blood T cell clones, alongside interferon-beta, forecast response most accurately. Tumor-origin TCR clones grew in blood after radiotherapy plus ipilimumab.

CDR3 size: 12 residues. Trimming stripped 5 bases from V and 3 bases from J, with 8 bases between. CDR1 is SGHRS, CDR2 YFSETQ, per germline. The repertoire was sequenced with immunoSEQ multiplex PCR; TCRdb's copy has only in-frame clones and lacks some. This table holds some 50,000 clones, approximately 80% found once. Comments on this clone: What it binds is unknown.

The sample in question was peripheral blood, obtained from a patient treated with radiotherapy plus ipilimumab. The receptor's source is a human donor with non-small cell lung cancer who had a partial response to radiotherapy plus ipilimumab. The chain recombines TRBV5-1 with TRBJ1-1, with D perhaps TRBD1 (6 bases). CDR3: CASRQGYTEAFF. In DNA form, the CDR3 reads TGCGCCAGCAGACAGGGATACACTGAAGCTTTCTTT.